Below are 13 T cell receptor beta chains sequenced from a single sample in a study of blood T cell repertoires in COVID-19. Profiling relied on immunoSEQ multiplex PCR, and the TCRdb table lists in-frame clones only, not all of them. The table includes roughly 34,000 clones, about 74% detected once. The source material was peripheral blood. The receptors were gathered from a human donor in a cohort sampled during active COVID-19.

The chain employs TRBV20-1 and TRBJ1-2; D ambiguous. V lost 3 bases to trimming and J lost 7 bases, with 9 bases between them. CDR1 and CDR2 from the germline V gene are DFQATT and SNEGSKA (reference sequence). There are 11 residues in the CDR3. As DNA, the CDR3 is TGCAGTGCTAGGGAGAGACTTGGCTACACCTTC. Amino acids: CSARERLGYTF.

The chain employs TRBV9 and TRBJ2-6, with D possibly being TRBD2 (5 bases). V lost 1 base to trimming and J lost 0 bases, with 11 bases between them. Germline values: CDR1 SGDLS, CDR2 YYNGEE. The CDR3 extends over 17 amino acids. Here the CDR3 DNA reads TGTGCCAGCAGCGTAAGAGCGGTCAGCTCTGGGGCCAACGTCCTGACTTTC. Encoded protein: CASSVRAVSSGANVLTF.

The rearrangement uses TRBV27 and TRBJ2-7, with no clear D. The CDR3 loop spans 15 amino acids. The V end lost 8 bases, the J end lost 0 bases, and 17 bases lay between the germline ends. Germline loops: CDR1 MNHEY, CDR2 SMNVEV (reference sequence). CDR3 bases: TGTGCCAGCGCCACTCGACTGAAGCCCTCCTACGAGCAGTACTTC. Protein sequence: CASATRLKPSYEQYF.

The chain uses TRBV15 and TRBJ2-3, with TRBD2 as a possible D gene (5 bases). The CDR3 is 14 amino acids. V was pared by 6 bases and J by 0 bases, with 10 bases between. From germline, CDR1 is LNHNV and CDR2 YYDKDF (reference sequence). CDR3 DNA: TGTGCCACCAGAGGACTGAAAAGCACAGATACGCAGTATTTT. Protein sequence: CATRGLKSTDTQYF. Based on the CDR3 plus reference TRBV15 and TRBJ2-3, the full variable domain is DAMVIQNPRYQVTQFGKPVTLSCSQTLNHNVMYWYQQKSSQAPKLLFHYYDKDFNNEADTPDNFQSRRPNTSFCFLDIRSPGLGDTAMYLCATRGLKSTDTQYFGPGTRLTVL.

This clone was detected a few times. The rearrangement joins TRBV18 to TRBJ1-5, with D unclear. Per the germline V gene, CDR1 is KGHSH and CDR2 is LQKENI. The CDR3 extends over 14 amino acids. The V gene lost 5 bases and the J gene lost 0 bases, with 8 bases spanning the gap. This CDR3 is CASSSDYSNQPQHF. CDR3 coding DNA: TGTGCCAGCTCATCAGATTATAGCAATCAGCCCCAGCATTTT.

CDR3 coding DNA: TGTGCCAGCAGCCAAGTAAAGGGGACAGGGGACGCGACTGAAGCTTTCTTT. Protein product: CASSQVKGTGDATEAFF. The gene calls are TRBV3-1 (or the pseudogene TRBV3-2) and TRBJ1-1; TRBD1 matches 10 bases. The ends lost 1 base at V and 5 bases at J; junction bases unmatched: 10. This CDR3 has 17 amino acids. From germline, CDR1 is LGHDT and CDR2 YNNKEL (reference sequence).

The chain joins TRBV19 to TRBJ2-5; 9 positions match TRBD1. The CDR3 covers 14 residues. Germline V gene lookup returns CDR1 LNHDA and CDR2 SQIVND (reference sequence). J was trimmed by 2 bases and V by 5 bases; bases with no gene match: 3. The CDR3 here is CASSGGTGQETQYF. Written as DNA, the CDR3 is TGTGCCAGTAGTGGTGGGACAGGGCAAGAGACCCAGTACTTC.

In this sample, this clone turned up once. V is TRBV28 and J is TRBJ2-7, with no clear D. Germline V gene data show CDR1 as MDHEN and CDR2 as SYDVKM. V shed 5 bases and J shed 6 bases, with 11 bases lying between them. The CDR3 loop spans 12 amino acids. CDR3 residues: CASSPRLSEQYF. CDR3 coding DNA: TGTGCCAGCAGTCCCCGTTTATCCGAGCAGTACTTC.

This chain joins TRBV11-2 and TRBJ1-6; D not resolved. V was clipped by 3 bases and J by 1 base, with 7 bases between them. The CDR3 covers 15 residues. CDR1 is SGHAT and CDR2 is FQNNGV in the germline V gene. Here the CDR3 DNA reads TGTGCCAGCAGCTTTGAGATGTCCTATAATTCACCCCTCCACTTT. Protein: CASSFEMSYNSPLHF.

The CDR3 reads CASISHGGGGEAFF. CDR3 coding DNA: TGTGCCAGCATTTCACATGGGGGAGGGGGTGAAGCTTTCTTT. The chain carries TRBV6-5 and TRBJ1-1; maybe TRBD1 (6 bases). Germline V lookup: CDR1 MNHEY, CDR2 SVGAGI. Trimming cost V 7 bases and J 7 bases, with 19 bases left between them. This CDR3 contains 14 residues.

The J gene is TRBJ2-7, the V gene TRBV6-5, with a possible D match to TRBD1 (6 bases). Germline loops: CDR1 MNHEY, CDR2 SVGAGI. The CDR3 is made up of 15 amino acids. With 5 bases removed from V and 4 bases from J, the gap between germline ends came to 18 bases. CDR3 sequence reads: CASSQGHTKGYEQYF. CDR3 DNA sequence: TGTGCCAGCAGTCAGGGACACACGAAAGGTTACGAGCAGTACTTC.

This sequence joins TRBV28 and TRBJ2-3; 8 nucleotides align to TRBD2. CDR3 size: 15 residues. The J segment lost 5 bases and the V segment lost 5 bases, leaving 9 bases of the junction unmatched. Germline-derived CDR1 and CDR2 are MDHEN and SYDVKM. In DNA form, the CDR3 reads TGTGCCAGCAGTCGACTAGCGACCTCCAAAGATACGCAGTATTTT. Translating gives CASSRLATSKDTQYF.

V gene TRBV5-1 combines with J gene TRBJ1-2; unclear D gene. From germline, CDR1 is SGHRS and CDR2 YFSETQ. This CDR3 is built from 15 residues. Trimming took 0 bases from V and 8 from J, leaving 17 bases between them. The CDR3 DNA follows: TGCGCCAGCAGCTTGGGTCGAGGGATATTAGAGGGCTACACCTTC. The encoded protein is CASSLGRGILEGYTF.